The 22 T cell receptor beta chains reported below all come from one sample, sequenced in a study of control samples from healthy donors and cancer patients. Here immunoSEQ multiplex PCR was the method, and the copy in TCRdb shows in-frame clones only, minus some. The repertoire holds around 130,000 clones, with roughly 90% as singletons. The sequenced sample was blood. The receptors stem from a man between 50 and 59 years old in good health.

J is TRBJ2-7 and V is TRBV11-3; D remains ambiguous. V was cut by 11 bases and J by 2 bases, with 16 bases left in between. Germline V gene lookup returns CDR1 SGHNT and CDR2 YENEEA. The CDR3 sequence is 13 residues long. For the CDR3, the DNA is TGTGCCGTTGGGCGTGGGCTTACCTACGAGCAGTACTTC. It translates to CAVGRGLTYEQYF.

V is TRBV2 and J is TRBJ1-2; D gene unclear. The CDR3 is 13 amino acids. V was clipped by 7 bases and J by 4 bases, with 13 bases between them. From germline, CDR1 is SNHLY and CDR2 FYNNEI. In DNA, the CDR3 is TGTGCCAGCAAGCCCGGGGTCACCTATGGCTACACCTTC. Translation gives CASKPGVTYGYTF.

V and J are TRBV25-1 and TRBJ1-2; the D gene is possibly TRBD1 (5 bases). V dropped 2 bases and J dropped 8 bases, with 15 bases sitting between them. The germline CDR1 and CDR2 sequences are MGHDK and SYGVNS. This CDR3 has 14 amino acids. The CDR3 loop reads CASSEGGVIAGYTF. The CDR3 region has the DNA TGTGCCAGCAGTGAAGGGGGGGTTATCGCGGGCTACACCTTC.

The sample holds a few counts of this clone. The chain couples TRBV3-1 (or the pseudogene TRBV3-2) to TRBJ2-3; D is possibly TRBD2 (6 bases). The germline V and J ends were trimmed by 4 bases and 6 bases, with 17 bases remaining between them. This CDR3 comprises 15 residues. The germline CDR1 and CDR2 sequences are LGHDT and YNNKEL (reference sequence). CDR3 in amino acids: CASSPYSGPRDTQYF. The DNA of the CDR3 is TGTGCCAGCAGCCCCTATAGCGGCCCTCGGGATACGCAGTATTTT.

The rearrangement uses TRBV11-3 and TRBJ2-3, with a possible D match to TRBD2 (8 bases). Trimming removed 5 bases at V and 6 bases at J, with 21 bases between. Germline assignment: CDR1 SGHNT and CDR2 YENEEA. There are 16 residues in the CDR3. The CDR3 DNA follows: TGTGCCAGCAGCAGCCTCGGGACTAGGGGGCGGGATACGCAGTATTTT. Protein product: CASSSLGTRGRDTQYF.

The chain recombines TRBV27 with TRBJ1-5; 8 nucleotides align to TRBD1. The V segment lost 5 bases and the J segment 4 bases; nucleotides outside the gene matches: 7. The CDR3 runs 15 residues. Germline V gene sequence: CDR1 MNHEY, CDR2 SMNVEV (reference sequence). The CDR3 spells CASSPGTGPNQPQHF. CDR3 nucleotide sequence: TGTGCCAGCAGTCCCGGGACAGGCCCGAATCAGCCCCAGCATTTT.

The chain has TRBV7-8 and TRBJ2-3; TRBD2 agrees at 11 bases. The CDR3 spans 17 residues. Germline loops: CDR1 SGHVS, CDR2 FQNEAQ. V gave up 4 bases and J gave up 2 bases; unmatched junction bases: 8. The DNA of the CDR3 is TGTGCCAGCAGCTCCAACGTACTAGCGGGGGCCACAGATACGCAGTATTTT. It translates to CASSSNVLAGATDTQYF. The full variable domain, its missing parts supplied by reference TRBV7-8 and TRBJ2-3, is GAGVSQSPRYKVAKRGQDVALRCDPISGHVSLFWYQQALGQGPEFLTYFQNEAQLDKSGLPSDRFFAERPEGSVSTLKIQRTQQEDSAVYLCASSSNVLAGATDTQYFGPGTRLTVL.

The rearrangement uses TRBV6-1 and TRBJ2-7, with TRBD1 matching over 8 bases. The CDR3 has 12 residues. Germline V gene lookup returns CDR1 MNHNS and CDR2 SASEGT. Germline trimming cut 3 bases from V and 7 bases from J; bases unmatched to any gene: 2. The CDR3 here is CASSEGQVEQYF. CDR3 DNA: TGTGCCAGCAGTGAGGGACAGGTTGAGCAGTACTTC.

The rearrangement uses TRBV5-1 and TRBJ2-7, with 9 bases fitting TRBD1. The CDR3 has 18 residues. Trimming took 0 bases from V and 0 from J; bases not matched to a gene: 10. Looked up from germline, CDR1 is SGHRS and CDR2 is YFSETQ. The CDR3 DNA reads TGCGCCAGCAGCTTGGCCCGTACCGGGACAGGGACCTCCTACGAGCAGTACTTC. As protein: CASSLARTGTGTSYEQYF.

This chain connects TRBV11-1 to TRBJ2-7; D gene ambiguous. The V end lost 6 bases, the J end lost 0 bases, and 15 bases lay between the germline ends. From germline, CDR1 is SGHAT and CDR2 FQDESV (reference sequence). The CDR3 covers 15 residues. The DNA of the CDR3 is TGTGCCAGCAGTTTACAGCCTCGGAGCTCCTACGAGCAGTACTTC. Translating it yields CASSLQPRSSYEQYF.

The chain links TRBV7-2 to TRBJ2-5; the match to TRBD2 covers 10 bases. V dropped 3 bases and J dropped 2; count of bases not matched to a gene: 3. Looked up from germline, CDR1 is SGHTA and CDR2 is FQGNSA. This CDR3 has 15 amino acids. CDR3 protein: CASSFQRGGQETQYF. CDR3 nucleotides: TGTGCCAGCAGCTTCCAGCGGGGGGGGCAAGAGACCCAGTACTTC.

The gene calls are TRBV3-1 (or the pseudogene TRBV3-2) and TRBJ1-5, with D maybe TRBD1 (6 bases). V was shortened by 0 bases and J by 5 bases, with 11 bases between the two germline ends. The length of the CDR3 is 15 residues. Germline lookup yields CDR1 LGHDT and CDR2 YNNKEL (reference sequence). The CDR3: CASSQDNRADQPQHF. The CDR3 DNA reads as TGTGCCAGCAGCCAAGATAACAGGGCGGATCAGCCCCAGCATTTT.

V and J are TRBV7-9 and TRBJ2-3; D not certain. V lost 1 base to trimming and J lost 6 bases, with 5 bases between them. The CDR3 is 12 amino acids. Germline CDR1 SEHNR, CDR2 FQNEAQ (reference sequence). This chain's CDR3 is CASSLGMDTQYF. CDR3 nucleotide sequence: TGTGCCAGCAGCTTAGGGATGGATACGCAGTATTTT.

This clone was counted a single time. V gene TRBV3-1 (or the pseudogene TRBV3-2) combines with J gene TRBJ2-5; no definite D call. CDR3 length: 11 amino acids. Per germline, CDR1 LGHDT and CDR2 YNNKEL (reference sequence). V lost 2 bases and J 3 bases, leaving 1 base between the germline ends. The CDR3 bases are TGTGCCAGCAGCCAAAAAGAGACCCAGTACTTC. This sequence encodes CASSQKETQYF.

The J gene is TRBJ2-7, the V gene TRBV21-1. TRBV21-1 is assigned pseudogene status. The CDR3 covers 16 residues. The CDR3 reads CASSIQGPRSSYEQYF. CDR3 nucleotides: TGTGCCAGCAGCATTCAGGGACCCCGGAGCTCCTACGAGCAGTACTTC.

This chain links TRBV30 with TRBJ2-7, with D unresolved. This CDR3 has 12 residues. V was clipped by 0 bases and J by 5 bases, with 8 bases between them. CDR1 GTSNPN and CDR2 SVGIG come from the germline V gene (reference sequence). CDR3 protein: CAWSVLGNEQYF. The CDR3, as DNA: TGTGCCTGGAGTGTATTGGGGAACGAGCAGTACTTC.

This chain links TRBV7-6 with TRBJ2-1, with 10 bases lining up with TRBD2. The CDR3 is 15 amino acids. The V and J ends lost 1 base and 6 bases, in that order; junction bases with no gene match: 3. CDR1 SGHVS and CDR2 FNYEAQ come from the germline V gene. CDR3 bases: TGTGCCAGCAGCTTAGGAGCGGGGGGGGCCAATGAGCAGTTCTTC. It is translated as CASSLGAGGANEQFF.

This chain joins TRBV18 and TRBJ1-3; D remains ambiguous. The CDR3 is made up of 14 amino acids. From germline, CDR1 is KGHSH and CDR2 LQKENI. V was cut by 2 bases and J by 2 bases, with 7 bases left in between. The CDR3 nucleotides are TGTGCCAGCTCACCAAAAGGACCTGGAAACACCATATATTTT. It encodes CASSPKGPGNTIYF.

The V gene is TRBV2, the J gene TRBJ2-1; 9 positions match TRBD1. This CDR3 has 15 residues. The germline V gene encodes CDR1 SNHLY and CDR2 FYNNEI. Trimming took 4 bases from V and 2 from J; bases not matched to a gene: 3. CDR3 DNA: TGTGCCAGCAGTGGGGACAGGGTTGCCTACAATGAGCAGTTCTTC. It yields the protein CASSGDRVAYNEQFF. Drawing the rest from reference TRBV2 and TRBJ2-1, the complete variable domain is EPEVTQTPSHQVTQMGQEVILRCVPISNHLYFYWYRQILGQKVEFLVSFYNNEISEKSEIFDDQFSVERPDGSNFTLKIRSTKLEDSAMYFCASSGDRVAYNEQFFGPGTRLTVL.

The V call is TRBV19, the J call TRBJ2-6; D is ambiguous. Trimming shortened V by 4 bases and J by 4 bases, and 5 bases separated the two germline ends. CDR1 is LNHDA, CDR2 SQIVND, per germline (reference sequence). There are 13 residues in the CDR3. This chain's CDR3 is CASSNGGANVLTF. DNA of the CDR3: TGTGCCAGTAGTAACGGGGGGGCCAACGTCCTGACTTTC.

This chain uses TRBV19 with TRBJ2-7; D is unclear. Germline V CDR1 and CDR2: LNHDA, SQIVND (reference sequence). This CDR3 has 14 residues. V gave up 2 bases and J gave up 5 bases, with 13 bases separating them. The CDR3 sequence is CASSIQSGLDEQYF. CDR3 sequence (DNA): TGTGCCAGTAGTATACAGTCCGGTTTGGACGAGCAGTACTTC.

This clone was recorded a few times. The chain employs TRBV13 and TRBJ2-7; TRBD1 might be the D (6 bases). V lost 5 bases and J 5 bases, leaving 19 bases between the germline ends. The germline CDR1 and CDR2 sequences are PRHDT and FYEKMQ (reference sequence). The CDR3 loop spans 15 amino acids. In nucleotides, the CDR3 is TGTGCCAGCAGCCCCGAGACAGGCGGTAGGGACGAGCAGTACTTC. It specifies CASSPETGGRDEQYF.